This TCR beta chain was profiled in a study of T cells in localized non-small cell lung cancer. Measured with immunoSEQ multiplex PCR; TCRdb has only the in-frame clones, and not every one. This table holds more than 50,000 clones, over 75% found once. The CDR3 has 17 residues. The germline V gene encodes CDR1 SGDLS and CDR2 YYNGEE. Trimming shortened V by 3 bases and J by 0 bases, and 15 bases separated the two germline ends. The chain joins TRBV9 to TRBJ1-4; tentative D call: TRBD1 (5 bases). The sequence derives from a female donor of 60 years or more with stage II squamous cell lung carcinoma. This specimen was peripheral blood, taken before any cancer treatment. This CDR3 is CASSEGAKGATNEKLFF. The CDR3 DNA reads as TGTGCCAGCAGCGAAGGGGCCAAAGGCGCAACTAATGAAAAACTGTTTTTT.